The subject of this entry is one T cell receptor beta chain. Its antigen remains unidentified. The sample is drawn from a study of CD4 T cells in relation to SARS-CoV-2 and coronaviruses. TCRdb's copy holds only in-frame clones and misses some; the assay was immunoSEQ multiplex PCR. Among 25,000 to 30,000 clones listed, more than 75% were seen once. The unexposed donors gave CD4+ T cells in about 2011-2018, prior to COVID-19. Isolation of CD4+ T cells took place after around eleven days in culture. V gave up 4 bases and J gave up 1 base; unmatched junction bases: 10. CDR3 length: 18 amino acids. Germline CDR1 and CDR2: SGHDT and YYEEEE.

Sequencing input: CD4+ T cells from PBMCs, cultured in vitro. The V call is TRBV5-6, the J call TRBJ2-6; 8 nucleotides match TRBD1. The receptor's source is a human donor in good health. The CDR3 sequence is CASSGRTGRDSGANVLTF. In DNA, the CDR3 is TGTGCCAGCAGCGGTCGGACAGGGCGAGATTCTGGGGCCAACGTCCTGACTTTC.